One and the same sample provided the 29 T cell receptor beta chains below, sequenced in a study of T-cell memory formation after mild COVID-19. TCRdb re-analysed the 5' RACE reads in MiXCR, keeping a single row per CDR3 protein. This sample yields approximately 180,000 distinct CDR3 sequences, of which 16% are seen a single time; about 2% belongs to the top ten. Material for sequencing was PBMCs or a T cell subset sorted from them (not recorded which). These TCRs come from an adult woman who had mild COVID-19 (a few samples of this study predate the infection). Cell type and time point are not known.

The rearrangement links TRBV7-2 to TRBJ2-7; D unresolved. This CDR3 spans 11 amino acids. Germline CDR1 and CDR2: SGHTA and FQGNSA. V was trimmed by 6 bases and J by 9 bases, leaving 12 bases between them. CDR3 sequence reads: CASREIGLQYF. CDR3 in DNA: TGTGCCAGCAGAGAGATAGGGTTGCAGTACTTC.

This clonotype was counted a few times. The gene calls are TRBV5-1 and TRBJ2-4; TRBD2 agrees at 12 bases. The CDR3 is 19 amino acids. In germline, CDR1 is SGHRS, CDR2 YFSETQ. J lost 2 bases, V lost 0 bases, and 9 bases had no gene match. CDR3 coding DNA: TGCGCCAGCAGCTTGGGTACTAGCGGGGGGCCGCTATCCAAAAACATTCAGTACTTC. This encodes CASSLGTSGGPLSKNIQYF.

The chain uses TRBV7-2 and TRBJ2-1; D perhaps matches TRBD1 (5 bases). V lost 1 base to trimming and J lost 5 bases, with 15 bases between them. Germline-derived CDR1 and CDR2 are SGHTA and FQGNSA. This CDR3 comprises 16 residues. CDR3 coding DNA: TGTGCCAGCAGCTTAGTGGCAGGGTGGTTTAACAATGAGCAGTTCTTC. It is translated as CASSLVAGWFNNEQFF. The whole variable domain, remainder taken from reference TRBV7-2 and TRBJ2-1, is GAGVSQSPSNKVTEKGKDVELRCDPISGHTALYWYRQSLGQGLEFLIYFQGNSAPDKSGLPSDRFSAERTGGSVSTLTIQRTQQEDSAVYLCASSLVAGWFNNEQFFGPGTRLTVL.

This clonotype was counted a few times. The genes are TRBV9 and TRBJ2-1; 10 bases fit TRBD2. The CDR3 covers 16 residues. Germline loops: CDR1 SGDLS, CDR2 YYNGEE. With 7 bases clipped from V and 0 bases from J, the junction kept 7 bases outside the gene matches. The CDR3 is CASGLAGVGSYNEQFF. CDR3 DNA sequence: TGTGCCAGCGGGCTAGCGGGAGTAGGCTCCTACAATGAGCAGTTCTTC.

V gene TRBV7-3 combines with J gene TRBJ2-7, with D unclear. The CDR3 consists of 13 residues. Germline loops: CDR1 SGHTA, CDR2 FQGTGA. Deletions cut 3 bases from V and 7 bases from J, with 13 bases between. CDR3 in amino acids: CASSFSGVKEQYF. DNA of the CDR3: TGTGCCAGCAGCTTCTCTGGGGTGAAGGAGCAGTACTTC.

This clonotype was seen a single time. The V gene is TRBV20-1, the J gene TRBJ1-4; no reliable D call. Germline V gene sequence: CDR1 DFQATT, CDR2 SNEGSKA (reference sequence). CDR3 length equals 13 residues. With 6 bases removed from V and 7 bases from J, the gap between germline ends came to 15 bases. Here the CDR3 DNA reads TGCAGTGCCAAGGCGTCCGGCGGTGAAAAACTGTTTTTT. Protein product: CSAKASGGEKLFF.

This clonotype was observed once. This chain links TRBV11-2 with TRBJ2-2, with 9 nucleotides matching TRBD2. Trimming at V came to 3 bases and at J to 6 bases, leaving 8 bases not matched to a gene. CDR1 is SGHAT and CDR2 is FQNNGV in the germline V gene. The CDR3 has 16 amino acids. The CDR3 loop reads CASSFIRGRAAGELFF. Here the CDR3 DNA reads TGTGCCAGCAGCTTTATTCGCGGGAGGGCCGCCGGGGAGCTGTTTTTT.

This clonotype was detected a few times. The chain is built from TRBV4-3 and TRBJ2-7, with D perhaps TRBD2 (6 bases). CDR1 is LGHNA and CDR2 is YSLEER in the germline V gene. Trimming took off 4 bases at V and 7 bases at J, with 14 bases between the two ends. CDR3 size: 13 residues. The CDR3 DNA follows: TGCGCCAGCAGCCCTGGACCGGGGAGGGAGCAGTACTTC. This encodes CASSPGPGREQYF.

This clonotype showed up just a few times. V gene TRBV20-1 combines with J gene TRBJ2-3, with D maybe TRBD2 (6 bases). The CDR3 is made up of 15 amino acids. Trimming removed 2 bases from V and 2 bases from J, with 14 bases in between. Germline assignment: CDR1 DFQATT and CDR2 SNEGSKA (reference sequence). DNA for the CDR3: TGCAGTGCTAGAAGTGCCGGGACTGCCACAGATACGCAGTATTTT. Amino acids: CSARSAGTATDTQYF.

A few counts support this clonotype. The rearrangement uses TRBV11-2 and TRBJ2-1; D is unclear. The CDR3 is 16 residues long. The V gene lost 2 bases and the J gene lost 6 bases, with 17 bases spanning the gap. Germline V CDR1 and CDR2: SGHAT, FQNNGV. The DNA of the CDR3 is TGTGCCAGCAGCTTAAGGTTGGGTCCCCCGGGCAATGAGCAGTTCTTC. This gives the protein CASSLRLGPPGNEQFF.

This chain uses TRBV7-9 with TRBJ1-2; D is unresolved. V dropped 1 base and J dropped 5 bases, with 8 bases sitting between them. The CDR3 has 13 residues. CDR1 is SEHNR and CDR2 is FQNEAQ in the germline V gene (reference sequence). The CDR3 region is CASSLGSPYGYTF. CDR3 nucleotides: TGTGCCAGCAGCTTAGGTTCTCCGTATGGCTACACCTTC.

The chain combines TRBV12-3 or TRBV12-4 with TRBJ1-1; a weak D match, TRBD1 (5 bases). V was trimmed by 4 bases and J by 6 bases, leaving 18 bases between them. The CDR3 extends over 15 amino acids. The CDR3 bases are TGTGCCAGCAGTTCTTATGAAGGGGTAGAGGCTGAAGCTTTCTTT. Protein sequence: CASSSYEGVEAEAFF.

This clonotype occurred a few times. The chain is built from TRBV7-2 and TRBJ2-5, with unresolved D. The CDR3 is 13 residues long. Germline CDR1 and CDR2: SGHTA and FQGNSA. V was clipped by 3 bases and J by 4 bases, with 9 bases between them. DNA of the CDR3: TGTGCCAGCAGCTTCGCGCGAGGAGAGACCCAGTACTTC. This encodes CASSFARGETQYF.

This clonotype has just a few counts. This chain links TRBV5-1 with TRBJ2-5, with 9 bases matching TRBD2. V gave up 0 bases and J gave up 4 bases; unmatched junction bases: 4. Germline loops: CDR1 SGHRS, CDR2 YFSETQ. CDR3 size: 15 residues. The CDR3 loop is CASSLEALAGETQYF. In nucleotides, the CDR3 is TGCGCCAGCAGCTTGGAAGCACTAGCGGGAGAGACCCAGTACTTC.

Only one count was recorded for this clonotype. V and J are TRBV7-2 and TRBJ2-3, with 8 bases lining up with TRBD2. Per the germline V gene, CDR1 is SGHTA and CDR2 is FQGNSA. J was trimmed by 8 bases and V by 2 bases; bases with no gene match: 15. CDR3 length equals 17 residues. CDR3 residues: CASSLKRAGAFPPTQYF. In nucleotides, the CDR3 is TGTGCCAGCAGCTTAAAACGAGCGGGAGCTTTCCCCCCTACGCAGTATTTT. Variable domain in full (rest from reference TRBV7-2 and TRBJ2-3): GAGVSQSPSNKVTEKGKDVELRCDPISGHTALYWYRQSLGQGLEFLIYFQGNSAPDKSGLPSDRFSAERTGGSVSTLTIQRTQQEDSAVYLCASSLKRAGAFPPTQYFGPGTRLTVL.

This chain links TRBV20-1 with TRBJ2-1, with TRBD2 as a possible D gene (6 bases). CDR1 and CDR2 (germline): DFQATT, SNEGSKA (reference sequence). This CDR3 has 15 residues. The V end was cut by 2 bases, the J end by 4 bases, with 15 bases between. The CDR3 coding sequence is TGCAGTGCTAGATTGGCGGGGCAAACATACAATGAGCAGTTCTTC. Protein product: CSARLAGQTYNEQFF.

This clonotype was found a few times. V usage is TRBV29-1 and J usage is TRBJ2-7; D remains unclear. Trimming pared 4 bases from V and 6 bases from J, leaving 10 bases between. This CDR3 contains 11 residues. Germline V gene lookup returns CDR1 SQVTM and CDR2 ANQGSEA. The chain's CDR3 is CSVVSGGEQYF. The DNA of the CDR3 is TGCAGCGTTGTATCGGGCGGCGAGCAGTACTTC.

V is TRBV4-1 and J is TRBJ2-7, with 9 bases aligning to TRBD1. The junction had 5 bases not matched to a gene; V was cut back by 4 bases and J by 4 bases. Germline assignment: CDR1 MGHRA and CDR2 YSYEKL. The CDR3 covers 14 residues. CDR3 residues: CASSPGQGLYEQYF. The CDR3 DNA is TGCGCCAGCAGCCCGGGACAGGGCCTTTACGAGCAGTACTTC.

The chain has TRBV28 and TRBJ2-1; D is perhaps TRBD2 (6 bases). This CDR3 has 15 amino acids. Germline V lookup: CDR1 MDHEN, CDR2 SYDVKM. V lost 2 bases, J lost 8 bases, and 16 bases lay in between. The CDR3 protein is CASSLLAPNGDEQFF. In DNA, the CDR3 is TGTGCCAGCAGTTTACTAGCGCCTAATGGGGATGAGCAGTTCTTC.

The chain links TRBV6-1 to TRBJ2-6; 10 bases align to TRBD1. V lost 6 bases and J lost 0; bases outside the gene matches: 8. The CDR3 contains 18 residues. Per the germline V gene, CDR1 is MNHNS and CDR2 is SASEGT. This chain's CDR3 is CASSGGTGVSSGANVLTF. CDR3 nucleotide sequence: TGTGCCAGCAGCGGAGGGACAGGGGTCTCCTCTGGGGCCAACGTCCTGACTTTC.

This clonotype was seen a few times. The CDR3 DNA sequence: TGTGCCAGCAGCCCTAACGAAGCCTATGGCTACACCTTC. Residues: CASSPNEAYGYTF. The chain couples TRBV6-5 to TRBJ1-2; no reliable D call. Trimming shortened V by 6 bases and J by 4 bases, and 12 bases separated the two germline ends. The CDR3 is made up of 13 amino acids. Germline CDR1 and CDR2: MNHEY and SVGAGI.

The chain joins TRBV7-2 to TRBJ1-2, with TRBD1 matching over 7 bases. The CDR3 extends over 13 amino acids. Germline V gene lookup returns CDR1 SGHTA and CDR2 FQGNSA. The V segment lost 6 bases and the J segment 5 bases; nucleotides outside the gene matches: 6. The CDR3 bases are TGTGCCAGCAGGGGCGACAGGGTGTATGGCTACACCTTC. Amino acids: CASRGDRVYGYTF.

The rearrangement links TRBV2 to TRBJ2-1; 8 positions match TRBD1. Trimming cost V 4 bases and J 10 bases; bases outside gene matches: 9. The length of the CDR3 is 14 residues. The germline V gene has CDR1 SNHLY and CDR2 FYNNEI. The CDR3, as DNA: TGTGCCAGCAGTGGGGTTAAGACAGGGGTCGAGCAGTTCTTC. This encodes CASSGVKTGVEQFF.

This clonotype was observed a few times. The CDR3 protein is CATSAQGTYEQYF. The CDR3 DNA reads as TGTGCCACCTCTGCCCAGGGAACCTACGAGCAGTACTTC. The chain couples TRBV24-1 to TRBJ2-7, with D possibly being TRBD1 (5 bases). CDR1 KGHDR and CDR2 SFDVKD come from the germline V gene. V lost 9 bases, J lost 2 bases, and 13 bases lay in between. The CDR3 extends over 13 amino acids.

The chain is built from TRBV5-1 and TRBJ1-1, with a possible D match to TRBD1 (5 bases). Trimming pared 5 bases from V and 1 base from J, leaving 18 bases between. This CDR3 comprises 16 residues. Germline V gives CDR1 SGHRS, CDR2 YFSETQ. Written as DNA, the CDR3 is TGCGCCAGCAGGCCCTTGTCCGTTGGGGGGAACACTGAAGCTTTCTTT. This translates into CASRPLSVGGNTEAFF.

This chain uses TRBV24-1 with TRBJ2-1; 7 bases agree with TRBD1. CDR1 is KGHDR, CDR2 SFDVKD, per germline. The CDR3 loop spans 15 amino acids. V lost 4 bases, J lost 7 bases, and 9 bases stayed unmatched. In nucleotides, the CDR3 is TGTGCCACCAGTGACCCCTCCTTGGGACAGAATGAGCAGTTCTTC. As protein: CATSDPSLGQNEQFF.

This chain links TRBV7-8 with TRBJ2-1, with 7 bases aligning to TRBD1. The germline V gene has CDR1 SGHVS and CDR2 FQNEAQ. The CDR3 is made up of 14 amino acids. Germline trimming cut 8 bases from V and 5 bases from J; bases unmatched to any gene: 9. CDR3 bases: TGTGCCAGCGTAGACAGGGAAGGGAACAATGAGCAGTTCTTC. Its translation: CASVDREGNNEQFF.

This clonotype has more than one count but fewer than ten. The chain uses TRBV9 and TRBJ1-2; D is undetermined. Looked up from germline, CDR1 is SGDLS and CDR2 is YYNGEE. The length of the CDR3 is 13 residues. Trimming left V 7 bases short and J 4 bases short, with 14 bases between. This chain's CDR3 is CASHSTSTYGYTF. The CDR3 DNA is TGTGCCAGCCATAGTACCAGTACCTATGGCTACACCTTC.

This clonotype was observed a few times. The V and J genes are TRBV14 and TRBJ2-1, with 8 bases fitting TRBD2. V lost 4 bases and J lost 7; bases outside the gene matches: 3. CDR1 SGHDN and CDR2 FVKESK come from the germline V gene. This CDR3 has 13 amino acids. The CDR3 protein is CASSRLAPNEQFF. The CDR3 bases are TGTGCCAGCAGCCGACTAGCGCCGAATGAGCAGTTCTTC.